These 13 T cell receptor beta chains share one sample of origin, sequenced in a study of neurological immune-mediated disorders. MiXCR was run by TCRdb on the 5' RACE reads, yielding one entry per CDR3 protein. The table includes roughly 29,000 distinct CDR3 sequences, under 25% detected once. The specimen was CD4+ T cells from blood. These receptors originate from a man in his forties or fifties with HTLV-1-associated myelopathy (HAM/TSP).

This clonotype was recorded many times. This chain connects TRBV20-1 to TRBJ2-1; the D gene is possibly TRBD2 (6 bases). Looked up from germline, CDR1 is DFQATT and CDR2 is SNEGSKA (reference sequence). The CDR3 sequence is 12 residues long. With 7 bases removed from V and 5 bases from J, the gap between germline ends came to 12 bases. In DNA, the CDR3 is TGCAGTGGAGCGGGCGGTCACAATGAGCAGTTCTTC. Protein: CSGAGGHNEQFF.

In its sample, this clonotype was seen a few times. CDR3 in DNA: TGTGCCAGCAGTACCGGACTAGCCGGGGAGACCCAGTACTTC. Translation: CASSTGLAGETQYF. V is TRBV6-6 and J is TRBJ2-5, with 8 bases identical to TRBD2. The ends lost 5 bases at V and 5 bases at J; junction bases unmatched: 7. The germline V gene has CDR1 MNHNY and CDR2 SVGAGI (reference sequence). This CDR3 has 14 amino acids.

The table lists this clonotype with many counts. This rearrangement joins TRBV5-1 to TRBJ2-1; 9 bases align to TRBD2. Germline CDR1 and CDR2: SGHRS and YFSETQ. The CDR3 contains 15 residues. The V gene end was trimmed by 3 bases and the J gene end by 7 bases; junction bases not matched to a gene: 8. The CDR3 DNA reads as TGCGCCAGCAGCTGGGGGCCAAGCGGGAGGAATGAGCAGTTCTTC. Its protein is CASSWGPSGRNEQFF.

This clonotype is labeled as large. The chain uses TRBV7-9 and TRBJ1-1; D is ambiguous. Per the germline V gene, CDR1 is SEHNR and CDR2 is FQNEAQ (reference sequence). The CDR3 loop spans 11 amino acids. V lost 5 bases, J lost 11 bases, and 12 bases lay in between. CDR3 bases: TGTGCCAGCAGCCCGACTCTACTCGCTTTCTTT. It translates to CASSPTLLAFF.

J is TRBJ2-1 and V is TRBV2, with TRBD1 matching 10 bases. Matching the DNA end better, TRBJ2-7 makes the J call doubtful. The germline V gene has CDR1 SNHLY and CDR2 FYNNEI. CDR3 length equals 13 residues. The CDR3 DNA reads TGTGCCAGCAGGGGACAGGGGTGGTACGAGCAGTACTTC. It yields the protein CASRGQGWYEQYF.

Points on this clonotype: A much bigger clone sits one base away, suggesting this may be a read error. The rearrangement uses TRBV18 and TRBJ1-4; D perhaps matches TRBD1 (6 bases). Trimming removed 4 bases at V and 7 bases at J, with 19 bases between. The CDR3 has 16 amino acids. Per the germline V gene, CDR1 is KGHSH and CDR2 is LQKENI. CDR3: CASSQQQGSDPEKLFF. The CDR3 region has the DNA TGTGCCAGCTCACAACAACAGGGTTCGGATCCTGAAAAACTGTTTTTT.

In its sample, this clonotype was seen many times. The chain has TRBV9 and TRBJ2-5; maybe TRBD2 (5 bases). This CDR3 region has 14 residues. Germline CDR1 is SGDLS and CDR2 is YYNGEE. The V gene lost 0 bases and the J gene lost 2 bases, with 8 bases spanning the gap. Written as DNA, the CDR3 is TGTGCCAGCAGCGTAGCGGGGTCACAAGAGACCCAGTACTTC. It is translated as CASSVAGSQETQYF.

This clonotype came up many times. The V gene is TRBV18, the J gene TRBJ1-5; TRBD1 agrees at 8 bases. The CDR3 is 15 residues long. V was clipped by 3 bases and J by 7 bases; unmatched bases: 8. CDR1 and CDR2 (germline): KGHSH, LQKENI. The CDR3 is CASSPQGALSQPQHF. The CDR3 bases are TGTGCCAGCTCACCCCAGGGGGCGCTTAGCCAGCCCCAGCATTTT.

To note about this clonotype: One end of the junction is discordant with germline, which a read error may explain. The gene calls are TRBV5-1 and TRBJ2-1, with 8 nucleotides matching TRBD2. The CDR3 spans 15 residues. Germline CDR1 SGHRS, CDR2 YFSETQ. The CDR3 loop reads CASSFLAGSYNQQFF. The CDR3 DNA follows: TGCGCCAGCAGCTTCCTAGCGGGCTCCTACAATCAGCAGTTCTTC.

Many counts were recorded for this clonotype. This sequence joins TRBV20-1 and TRBJ2-4, with 7 bases matching TRBD1. Germline V gene sequence: CDR1 DFQATT, CDR2 SNEGSKA (reference sequence). With 2 bases clipped from V and 0 bases from J, the junction kept 19 bases outside the gene matches. The CDR3 is made up of 20 amino acids. This CDR3 reads CSARKGASSLTGTAKNIQYF. The CDR3 region has the DNA TGCAGTGCTAGAAAGGGGGCTAGCAGTCTCACGGGCACAGCCAAAAACATTCAGTACTTC.

This clonotype was counted many times. The rearrangement uses TRBV27 and TRBJ2-1; D is unclear. The CDR3 runs to 13 residues. V dropped 5 bases and J dropped 9 bases, with 14 bases sitting between them. Germline loops: CDR1 MNHEY, CDR2 SMNVEV (reference sequence). This CDR3 reads CASSTRLVSEQFF. CDR3 in DNA: TGTGCCAGCAGTACGAGGTTGGTCAGTGAGCAGTTCTTC.

This clonotype was counted at least ten times. The genes are TRBV29-1 and TRBJ2-2, with 8 bases fitting TRBD1. The CDR3 length is 14 residues. Germline V lookup: CDR1 SQVTM, CDR2 ANQGSEA. J was trimmed by 5 bases and V by 5 bases; bases with no gene match: 7. The CDR3 spells CSVRSGGRTGELFF. The CDR3 region has the DNA TGCAGCGTTCGATCAGGGGGCCGGACCGGGGAGCTGTTTTTT.

This clonotype was seen at least ten times. V gene TRBV28 combines with J gene TRBJ1-4, with D uncertain. V gave up 10 bases and J gave up 4 bases, with 4 bases separating them. The CDR3 totals 10 residues. CDR1 and CDR2 from the germline V gene are MDHEN and SYDVKM. CDR3 nucleotide sequence: TGTGCCACCTATAATGAAAAACTGTTTTTT. It yields the protein CATYNEKLFF.